Listed below are T cell receptor beta chains from one sample, sequenced in a study of shared clonotypes between healthy human individuals. Method: immunoSEQ multiplex PCR; TCRdb's copy keeps in-frame clones and lacks some. Of more than 2 million clones listed, 90% to 96% are singletons. Sequencing input: naive CD4+ T cells sorted from blood. The origin of the receptors is a young man in good health. Each CDR3 is given without its conserved first and last residue.

TRBJ2-5,TRBV6-1,ASSEEPLMGRAQETQY
TRBJ2-3,TRBV6-1,ASSEKGRSRSQY
TRBJ2-1,TRBV18,ASSLLAGEGEQF
TRBJ2-3,TRBV5-1,ASSVTSGVADTQY
TRBJ1-5,TRBV18,ASSPEQGDQPQH
TRBJ2-5,TRBV7-8,ASSPGAVETQY
TRBJ1-2,TRBV13,ASSSRQSSHYGYT
TRBJ2-1,TRBV27,ASSGPGLGVGNEQF
TRBJ2-3,TRBV7-2,ASSSGHHTDTQY
TRBJ2-7,TRBV6-5,ASSYSERSYEQY
TRBJ1-2,TRBV4-1,ASSLGTGANYGYT
TRBJ2-3,TRBV27,ASSLNYNTQY
TRBJ2-7,TRBV2,ANSPSSVYEQY
TRBJ1-5,TRBV21-1,ASSLSPAGTGNQPQH